What follows are 31 T cell receptor beta chains derived from one specimen sequenced in a study of OX40 agonist ivuxolimab in advanced cancers. The method was immunoSEQ multiplex PCR; TCRdb's version includes in-frame clones alone and lacks a portion of them. Of about 64,000 clones listed, 91% are singletons. The sequenced sample was CD4+ or CD8+ T cells sorted from blood, obtained in a trial of the OX40 agonist ivuxolimab. All receptors come from an adult with an advanced solid tumor such as melanoma, head and neck, liver or kidney cancer.

The chain joins TRBV25-1 to TRBJ2-7; 7 bases match TRBD1. Germline trimming cut 5 bases from V and 7 bases from J; bases unmatched to any gene: 11. Germline V gives CDR1 MGHDK, CDR2 SYGVNS. The CDR3 runs to 14 residues. In nucleotides, the CDR3 is TGTGCCAGCAGTCCGACAGGGCCGGCGGAGGAGCAGTACTTC. As protein: CASSPTGPAEEQYF.

Here the CDR3 reads CASSPPPGTSGREQYF. DNA of the CDR3: TGTGCCAGCAGTCCCCCACCCGGGACTAGCGGGAGAGAGCAGTACTTC. The V and J genes are TRBV28 and TRBJ2-7; the match to TRBD2 covers 14 bases. V lost 5 bases and J lost 7; bases outside the gene matches: 10. Germline CDR1 reads MDHEN; CDR2 reads SYDVKM. CDR3 length: 16 residues.

J is TRBJ2-1 and V is TRBV11-3; a possible D gene is TRBD2 (5 bases). From germline, CDR1 is SGHNT and CDR2 YENEEA. V shed 5 bases and J shed 4 bases, with 15 bases lying between them. CDR3 length equals 15 residues. CDR3 in amino acids: CASSTDSNLYNEQFF. The CDR3 DNA reads TGTGCCAGCAGCACGGACTCGAATCTGTACAATGAGCAGTTCTTC.

For the CDR3, the DNA is TGTGCCAGCAGCTTGACAGGGATCACAGATACGCAGTATTTT. Protein sequence: CASSLTGITDTQYF. This chain connects TRBV5-8 to TRBJ2-3; tentative D call: TRBD1 (6 bases). V lost 1 base to trimming and J lost 2 bases, with 8 bases between them. Germline CDR1 and CDR2: SGHTS and YDEGEE. This CDR3 contains 14 residues.

The chain joins TRBV2 to TRBJ1-2; no clear D. Germline loops: CDR1 SNHLY, CDR2 FYNNEI. The CDR3 is made up of 12 amino acids. V lost 7 bases, J lost 8 bases, and 14 bases lay in between. Here the CDR3 reads CASKLDSGGYTF. The CDR3 coding sequence is TGTGCCAGCAAACTAGATTCCGGCGGCTACACCTTC.

The chain is built from TRBV27 and TRBJ1-2, with 7 bases identical to TRBD1. This CDR3 has 14 residues. Germline V lookup: CDR1 MNHEY, CDR2 SMNVEV (reference sequence). V shed 2 bases and J 6 bases; nucleotides not matched to a gene: 6. The CDR3 region has the DNA TGTGCCAGCAGTTTAACCAGGGGGGCGGATGGCTACACCTTC. It codes for CASSLTRGADGYTF.

V usage is TRBV27 and J usage is TRBJ2-2; TRBD1 matches at 9 bases. The germline V gene has CDR1 MNHEY and CDR2 SMNVEV (reference sequence). V lost 9 bases, J lost 4 bases, and 9 bases stayed unmatched. The CDR3 runs 15 residues. The CDR3 here is CASRTGGKGTGELFF. CDR3 nucleotide sequence: TGTGCCAGTCGCACAGGGGGCAAGGGCACCGGGGAGCTGTTTTTT.

The chain employs TRBV5-1 and TRBJ1-2, with a possible D match to TRBD1 (5 bases). The germline V and J ends were trimmed by 0 bases and 8 bases, with 11 bases remaining between them. The germline gives CDR1 SGHRS, CDR2 YFSETQ. This CDR3 spans 13 amino acids. The DNA for the CDR3 is TGCGCCAGCAGCTTGGGAAGGGGAGAGGGCTACACCTTC. Translating gives CASSLGRGEGYTF.

The rearrangement uses TRBV27 and TRBJ2-6; D tentatively fits TRBD1 or TRBD2 (5 bases each). V gave up 4 bases and J gave up 3 bases, with 10 bases separating them. Germline V gene data show CDR1 as MNHEY and CDR2 as SMNVEV (reference sequence). The CDR3 consists of 15 residues. In DNA form, the CDR3 reads TGTGCCAGCAGTTGGGCAGGGAGTGGGGCCAACGTCCTGACTTTC. It translates to CASSWAGSGANVLTF.

V gene TRBV9 combines with J gene TRBJ1-1, with unresolved D. Trimming cost V 0 bases and J 0 bases, with 3 bases left between them. Germline assignment: CDR1 SGDLS and CDR2 YYNGEE. The CDR3 loop spans 13 amino acids. The CDR3 protein is CASSVVVNTEAFF. The CDR3 DNA is TGTGCCAGCAGCGTAGTGGTGAACACTGAAGCTTTCTTT.

In the case of this clone: The junction and the germline gene differ at one end; a read error may be behind it. The chain joins TRBV9 to TRBJ2-7; TRBD1 agrees at 9 bases. CDR3 size: 14 residues. Germline values: CDR1 SGDLS, CDR2 YYNGEE. CDR3 DNA: TGTGCCAGCAGCTTTTCCGGGACAGGGAAGTTCGGGGGCTTC. Translation: CASSFSGTGKFGGF.

J is TRBJ2-3 and V is TRBV10-3; D not resolved. The ends were cut back, 8 bases at V and 2 bases at J, with 5 bases in the middle. Germline-derived CDR1 and CDR2 are ENHRY and SYGVKD. This CDR3 is 11 amino acids long. CDR3 region: CAIGFTDTQYF. CDR3 coding DNA: TGTGCCATCGGATTCACAGATACGCAGTATTTT.

In DNA, the CDR3 is TGTGCCAGCAGCTTTACGGTTGACAGGGGGCGCGAGCAGTACTTC. Encoded protein: CASSFTVDRGREQYF. The chain has TRBV7-8 and TRBJ2-7; 10 bases are a match to TRBD1. CDR1 and CDR2 from the germline V gene are SGHVS and FQNEAQ. This CDR3 has 15 amino acids. Germline trimming cut 3 bases from V and 6 bases from J; bases unmatched to any gene: 8.

As for this clone: Additional DNA sequences in this sample encode the identical CDR3. The rearrangement uses TRBV6-5 and TRBJ1-4; 8 nucleotides line up with TRBD1. Trimming at V came to 6 bases and at J to 6 bases, leaving 6 bases not matched to a gene. The germline CDR1 and CDR2 sequences are MNHEY and SVGAGI. The CDR3 totals 14 residues. The CDR3 nucleotides are TGTGCCAGCAGAGGACAGGGATGGGATGAAAAACTGTTTTTT. Protein product: CASRGQGWDEKLFF.

The chain joins TRBV27 to TRBJ2-7; the match to TRBD2 covers 7 bases. The CDR3 is 15 amino acids. CDR1 and CDR2 (germline): MNHEY, SMNVEV (reference sequence). With 6 bases clipped from V and 0 bases from J, the junction kept 8 bases outside the gene matches. CDR3 coding DNA: TGTGCCAGCAGGATGGGGTCGGGGGGCTCCTACGAGCAGTACTTC. It encodes CASRMGSGGSYEQYF.

This clone was counted a few times. This chain joins TRBV6-1 and TRBJ2-7, with a possible D match to TRBD2 (5 bases). The CDR3 spans 15 residues. CDR1 is MNHNS, CDR2 SASEGT, per germline. V gave up 6 bases and J gave up 3 bases, with 18 bases separating them. The CDR3 region has the DNA TGTGCCAGCAGGAGCTTGACTAACAGCGTCTACGAGCAGTACTTC. Amino acids: CASRSLTNSVYEQYF.

J is TRBJ1-1 and V is TRBV30, with D hard to call. This CDR3 is 16 amino acids long. CDR1 is GTSNPN and CDR2 is SVGIG in the germline V gene (reference sequence). V shed 2 bases and J shed 0 bases, with 16 bases lying between them. The CDR3 reads CAWSNGMLSLNTEAFF. The CDR3 DNA follows: TGTGCCTGGAGTAACGGGATGCTTTCTCTGAACACTGAAGCTTTCTTT.

The chain recombines TRBV9 with TRBJ2-2; no reliable D call. Germline V gene data show CDR1 as SGDLS and CDR2 as YYNGEE. Trimming left V 1 base short and J 7 bases short, with 11 bases between. This CDR3 is built from 14 residues. CDR3 coding DNA: TGTGCCAGCAGCGTACCTAAAAAAAACGGGGAGCTGTTTTTT. It specifies CASSVPKKNGELFF. The complete variable domain, with remaining parts taken from reference TRBV9 and TRBJ2-2, reads DSGVTQTPKHLITATGQRVTLRCSPRSGDLSVYWYQQSLDQGLQFLIQYYNGEERAKGNILERFSAQQFPDLHSELNLSSLELGDSALYFCASSVPKKNGELFFGEGSRLTVL.

The chain employs TRBV19 and TRBJ2-7, with unresolved D. CDR3 length: 14 residues. From germline, CDR1 is LNHDA and CDR2 SQIVND (reference sequence). Trimming shortened V by 2 bases and J by 0 bases, and 8 bases separated the two germline ends. The CDR3 DNA is TGTGCCAGTAGTATACGGTTTAGCTCCTACGAGCAGTACTTC. It is translated as CASSIRFSSYEQYF.

This clone has just one count. The chain recombines TRBV6-1 with TRBJ2-7; TRBD2 aligns across 7 bases. V dropped 7 bases and J dropped 3; count of bases not matched to a gene: 12. The CDR3 has 15 residues. Germline values: CDR1 MNHNS, CDR2 SASEGT. CDR3 nucleotides: TGTGCCAGCACCCCCCCAGTAGCGGGTGACTACGAGCAGTACTTC. As protein: CASTPPVAGDYEQYF.

For this clone: At the DNA level, this CDR3 is encoded by other sequences in the same sample as well. The V call is TRBV5-1, the J call TRBJ2-3; no firm D call. The length of the CDR3 is 15 residues. Trimming removed 0 bases at V and 0 bases at J, with 8 bases between. CDR1 and CDR2 (germline): SGHRS, YFSETQ. CDR3 sequence reads: CASSLAGRSTDTQYF. In DNA, the CDR3 is TGCGCCAGCAGCTTGGCCGGCCGAAGCACAGATACGCAGTATTTT.

The chain carries TRBV5-3 and TRBJ1-5; possible D gene TRBD1, 6 bases. TRBV5-3 is sorted into the ORF group, with uncertain function. With 7 bases removed from V and 3 bases from J, the gap between germline ends came to 20 bases. The CDR3 runs to 16 residues. CDR3 region: CARPLETGRLNQPQHF. The CDR3 DNA follows: TGTGCCAGACCCTTAGAAACAGGGAGACTCAATCAGCCCCAGCATTTT.

The chain employs TRBV27 and TRBJ1-1; 7 positions match TRBD1. Trimming cost V 2 bases and J 7 bases; bases outside gene matches: 7. From germline, CDR1 is MNHEY and CDR2 SMNVEV (reference sequence). The CDR3 sequence is 14 residues long. As DNA, the CDR3 is TGTGCCAGCAGTTTAAGGGTCGGGACAGTTGAAGCTTTCTTT. Translated: CASSLRVGTVEAFF.

This clone was counted once. The chain combines TRBV6-5 with TRBJ1-3; D uncertain. The V gene lost 0 bases and the J gene lost 0 bases, with 9 bases spanning the gap. The CDR3 runs to 16 residues. Per the germline V gene, CDR1 is MNHEY and CDR2 is SVGAGI. CDR3 nucleotides: TGTGCCAGCAGTTACTCGGGCAGAAGCTCTGGAAACACCATATATTTT. Amino acids: CASSYSGRSSGNTIYF.

V is TRBV25-1 and J is TRBJ2-2; weak D call: TRBD2 (5 bases). This CDR3 contains 13 residues. The germline V gene encodes CDR1 MGHDK and CDR2 SYGVNS. Trimming cost V 5 bases and J 5 bases, with 9 bases left between them. CDR3 nucleotide sequence: TGTGCCAGCAGTCTCACGGGGACCGGGGAGCTGTTTTTT. Protein: CASSLTGTGELFF.

This chain joins TRBV5-5 and TRBJ2-1; 11 nucleotides match TRBD1. Germline CDR1 is SGHKS and CDR2 is YYEKEE (reference sequence). J gave up 7 bases and V 7 bases, and 7 bases lay outside the gene matches. The CDR3 extends over 14 amino acids. CDR3 loop: CASPRDRGRNEQFF. In DNA form, the CDR3 reads TGTGCCAGCCCCCGGGACAGGGGGAGGAATGAGCAGTTCTTC.

The chain combines TRBV2 with TRBJ1-5, with D unclear. Germline V gene lookup returns CDR1 SNHLY and CDR2 FYNNEI. The CDR3 is 13 residues long. V gave up 3 bases and J gave up 3 bases, with 6 bases separating them. CDR3 bases: TGTGCCAGCAGTGAGGACCCCAATCAGCCCCAGCATTTT. As protein: CASSEDPNQPQHF.

J is TRBJ2-3 and V is TRBV19, with TRBD1 identical over 12 bases. V lost 6 bases, J lost 3 bases, and 4 bases stayed unmatched. The germline V gene has CDR1 LNHDA and CDR2 SQIVND (reference sequence). This CDR3 has 15 residues. The CDR3 sequence: CASSRDRGLTDTQYF. The CDR3 nucleotides read TGTGCCAGTAGCAGGGACAGGGGGCTGACAGATACGCAGTATTTT.

This chain uses TRBV9 with TRBJ2-1; 9 bases are shared with TRBD2. Unmatched junction bases numbered 5, after V lost 0 bases and J lost 4 bases. There are 16 residues in the CDR3. In germline, CDR1 is SGDLS, CDR2 YYNGEE. DNA for the CDR3: TGTGCCAGCAGCGTAGGAGCGGGAGGATTTTACAATGAGCAGTTCTTC. Amino acid sequence: CASSVGAGGFYNEQFF.

This clone was observed a single time. This chain connects TRBV19 to TRBJ2-5, with D unresolved. Germline V gene data show CDR1 as LNHDA and CDR2 as SQIVND (reference sequence). The CDR3 has 13 residues. Trimming stripped 5 bases from V and 5 bases from J, with 12 bases between. The CDR3: CASSSGFSETQYF. In nucleotides, the CDR3 is TGTGCCAGTAGTTCGGGCTTCTCGGAGACCCAGTACTTC.

This rearrangement joins TRBV19 to TRBJ2-7; 9 nucleotides line up with TRBD2. The V and J ends lost 6 bases and 2 bases, in that order; junction bases with no gene match: 8. The CDR3 extends over 15 amino acids. CDR1 is LNHDA and CDR2 is SQIVND in the germline V gene (reference sequence). Here the CDR3 DNA reads TGTGCCAGTAGGGGCTTAACTAGCGGGCCCTACGAGCAGTACTTC. Its protein product is CASRGLTSGPYEQYF.